One and the same sample provided the 8 T cell receptor beta chains below, sequenced in a study of Graves' ophthalmopathy and Graves' hyperthyroidism. Investigators amplified TCR beta CDR3 regions from RNA transcripts. Scientists carried out first-round RT-PCR using HTBI primers and then a second-round multiplex PCR. TCRdb reprocessed the multiplex PCR reads with MiXCR, giving one entry per CDR3 protein. The sample has about 740,000 distinct CDR3 sequences, roughly 40% seen once. Sequencing was carried out using peripheral blood. Receptor source: an adult man with Graves' ophthalmopathy.

The rearrangement joins TRBV5-4 to TRBJ2-3, with D tentatively TRBD2 (6 bases). The CDR3 covers 16 residues. Germline V CDR1 and CDR2: SGHNT, YYREEE (reference sequence). The V end lost 2 bases, the J end lost 4 bases, and 17 bases lay between the germline ends. The DNA of the CDR3 is TGTGCCAGCAGCTTCGACTGGGACTCCCGGGCAGATACGCAGTATTTT. It encodes CASSFDWDSRADTQYF.

This clonotype came up many times. The chain is built from TRBV7-2 and TRBJ1-4; TRBD1 agrees at 7 bases. Germline loops: CDR1 SGHTA, CDR2 FQGNSA. The length of the CDR3 is 14 residues. The junction had 5 bases not matched to a gene; V was cut back by 5 bases and J by 5 bases. The CDR3 nucleotides are TGTGCCAGCAGCCCCGGGACAGAGAATGAAAAACTGTTTTTT. Translated: CASSPGTENEKLFF.

This clonotype has ten or more counts. An end of the junction differs from the germline gene, which may be a read error. The chain employs TRBV24-1 and TRBJ1-5; D uncertain. Germline V CDR1 and CDR2: KGHDR, SFDVKD. The CDR3 length is 15 residues. CDR3 DNA: TGTGCCAGCAGTGACACTTTTGGACGCGATCAGCCCCAGCATTTT. As protein: CASSDTFGRDQPQHF.

Comments on this clonotype: This may be a read error, as it is one base from a much larger clone. The J gene is TRBJ1-4, the V gene TRBV7-9, with 8 bases fitting TRBD1. Germline-derived CDR1 and CDR2 are SEHNR and FQNEAQ (reference sequence). Trimming at V came to 3 bases and at J to 6 bases, leaving 3 bases not matched to a gene. The CDR3 spans 14 residues. The CDR3 coding sequence is TGTGCCAGCAGCTTCCAGGACAGGGATGAAAAACTGTTTTTT. This gives the protein CASSFQDRDEKLFF.

This clonotype was found a few times. This chain joins TRBV9 and TRBJ1-6; TRBD1 is a possible D gene (5 bases). The germline V gene encodes CDR1 SGDLS and CDR2 YYNGEE. With 5 bases removed from V and 7 bases from J, the gap between germline ends came to 16 bases. This CDR3 comprises 15 residues. The CDR3 DNA reads TGTGCCAGCAGTTACTTGGGACCGATAAATTCACCCCTCCACTTT. Translating it yields CASSYLGPINSPLHF.

The J gene is TRBJ2-7, the V gene TRBV28; D uncertain. CDR1 is MDHEN, CDR2 SYDVKM, per germline. V lost 5 bases, J lost 5 bases, and 7 bases lay in between. The CDR3 consists of 11 residues. This CDR3 is CASSMWHEQYF. The CDR3 coding sequence is TGTGCCAGCAGTATGTGGCACGAGCAGTACTTC. Based on the CDR3 plus reference TRBV28 and TRBJ2-7, the full variable domain is DVKVTQSSRYLVKRTGEKVFLECVQDMDHENMFWYRQDPGLGLRLIYFSYDVKMKEKGDIPEGYSVSREKKERFSLILESASTNQTSMYLCASSMWHEQYFGPGTRLTVT.

This clonotype was picked up one time. A much larger clone sits a single nucleotide away, making a read error possible. The gene calls are TRBV10-1 and TRBJ1-1; D remains unclear. The germline V gene has CDR1 WNHNN and CDR2 SYGVQD (reference sequence). This CDR3 spans 14 amino acids. Written as DNA, the CDR3 is TGCGCCAGCAGTGACAGCCAGATGAACGCTGAAGCTTTCTTT. As protein: CASSDSQMNAEAFF.

This clonotype was found once. J is TRBJ1-1 and V is TRBV10-3; 8 bases fit TRBD1. With V trimmed by 8 bases and J by 2 bases, 7 bases remained unmatched. CDR1 is ENHRY and CDR2 is SYGVKD in the germline V gene. The CDR3 runs 14 residues. As DNA, the CDR3 is TGTGCCATCGGCGGACAGGGAGTCAACACTGAAGCTTTCTTT. This gives the protein CAIGGQGVNTEAFF.